The clone carrying this T cell receptor (beta chain) was seen a few times. Per the original data handling: Samples contained a median of about 96,000 TCRs, with a range of roughly 23,224 to 700,000. MiXCR, run by TCRdb on the RACE reads, gives a single entry per CDR3 protein. The V and J calls, along with clone size, are taken from TCRdb and not from the paper's own processing. The sample has about 70,000 distinct CDR3 sequences; over 6.5% are singletons. Time point noted: patch test 2, 6 weeks after DPC sensitization. Treatment reported: therapeutic diphenylcyclopropenone sensitization with weekly scalp DPC. This sample was included in a study of human T cells and chemical hapten exposure. This CDR3 region has 13 residues. V was pared by 5 bases and J by 6 bases, with 14 bases between.

The sequencing here drew on whole blood, taken in connection with sensitization to the hapten diphenylcyclopropenone (DPC). This receptor was identified in a woman in her forties or fifties with alopecia areata. Some clones in this sample may be carry-over from other donors' samples. This chain uses TRBV12-3 or TRBV12-4 with TRBJ2-7, with a possible D match to TRBD1 (7 bases). CDR3 protein: CASSQGGRGEQYF. CDR3 DNA: TGTGCCAGCAGTCAGGGGGGTCGGGGCGAGCAGTACTTC.